The present entry profiles one TCR beta chain with its context. Its antigen is not known. TCRB transcripts that were expressed got sequenced, as all of the isolated RNA had been reverse transcribed. Sequencing of naive, central memory and regulatory T cell samples gave an average of about 3.57 million reads. Produced via immunoSEQ multiplex PCR; TCRdb's table is partial and in-frame only. The sample shows some 400,000 clones, about 15% of them seen only once. This specimen belongs to a study of beta chain features in type 1 diabetes. Turning to the study itself: There was similarity between patients and healthy donors in age, gender and cell yields. Study-level points and caveats: A pattern of fewer insertions and more deletions at VDJ junctions was seen in type 1 diabetes patients.

CD45RO/CCR7/CD25/CD127/CD95/CD27 staining was used to isolate CD4+ naive, central memory, regulatory and stem cell-like memory cells by sorting. Germline CDR1 reads SEHNR; CDR2 reads FQNEAQ (reference sequence). V lost 5 bases and J lost 11; bases outside the gene matches: 15. The CDR3 totals 15 residues. The clonotype was recovered from a woman younger than 30 in good health. Sequencing was carried out using naive CD4+ T cells from blood. The chain uses TRBV7-9 and TRBJ2-3; TRBD1 matches at 8 bases. The CDR3, as DNA: TGTGCCAGCAGCGCGACAGGGGCCACGGTAAAATGGCAGTATTTT. It is translated as CASSATGATVKWQYF. The variable domain in full, with the rest retrieved from reference TRBV7-9 and TRBJ2-3, is DTGVSQNPRHKITKRGQNVTFRCDPISEHNRLYWYRQTLGQGPEFLTYFQNEAQLEKSRLLSDRFSAERPKGSFSTLEIQRTEQGDSAMYLCASSATGATVKWQYFGPGTRLTVL.